This T cell receptor beta chain comes out of a study of vaccination and CD4 T cells after COVID-19. Study context: The convalescents, six males and four females, included two who were Hispanic. Post-vaccine sampling followed dose two by a median about 70 days (range 14 to 241).

Stated treatment: approximately 10-day PBMC culture with coronavirus spike peptide pools or control peptides (ViraFEST assay). Cultured CD4+ T cells had their DNA profiled by the Oncomine TCR Beta short-read assay. TCRdb processed the PCR reads anew with MiXCR; each CDR3 protein has one entry. The repertoire holds some 7,800 distinct CDR3 sequences, with roughly 60% as singletons. As for this clonotype: Its target is not known.

The CDR3 extends over 15 amino acids. Germline CDR1 reads SGHVS; CDR2 reads FQNEAQ. Trimming cost V 2 bases and J 9 bases, with 17 bases left between them. The TCR was taken from a human donor who had recovered from COVID-19. Sequenced sample: CD4+ T cells from blood, cultured in vitro. The chain joins TRBV7-8 to TRBJ1-5; a weak D match, TRBD1 (5 bases). The CDR3, as DNA: TGTGCCAGCAGCTTACGGGCCGGAGGAGGGGTGCCCCAGCATTTT. Translation gives CASSLRAGGGVPQHF.